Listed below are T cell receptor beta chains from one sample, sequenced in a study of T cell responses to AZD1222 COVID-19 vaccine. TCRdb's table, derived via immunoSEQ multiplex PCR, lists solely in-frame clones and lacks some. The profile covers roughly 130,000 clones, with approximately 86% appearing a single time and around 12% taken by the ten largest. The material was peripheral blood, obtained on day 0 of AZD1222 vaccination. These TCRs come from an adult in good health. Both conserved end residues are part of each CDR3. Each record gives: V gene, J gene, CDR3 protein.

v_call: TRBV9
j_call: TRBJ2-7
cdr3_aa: CASSVAASGSVYEQYF

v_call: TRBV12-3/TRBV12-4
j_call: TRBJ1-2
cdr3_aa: CASRSDKNYGYTF

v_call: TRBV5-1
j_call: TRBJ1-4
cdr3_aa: CASSLVGPRGAPSNEKLFF

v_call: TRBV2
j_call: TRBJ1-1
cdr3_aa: CAIEEAFF

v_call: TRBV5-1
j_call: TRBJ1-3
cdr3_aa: CASGTRQGLERNTIYF

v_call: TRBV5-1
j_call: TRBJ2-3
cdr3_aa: CASSLFGGPTDTQYF

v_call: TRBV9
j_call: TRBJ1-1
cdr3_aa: CASSVDAGNTEAFF

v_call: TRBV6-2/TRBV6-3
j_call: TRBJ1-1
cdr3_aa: CASSTLDTNTEAFF

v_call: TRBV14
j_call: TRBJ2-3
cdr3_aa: CASSQDRSTDTQYF

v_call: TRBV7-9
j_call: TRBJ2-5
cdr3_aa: CATGPTTQYF

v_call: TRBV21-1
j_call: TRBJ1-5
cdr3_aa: CASRLRDRGLTGNQPQHF

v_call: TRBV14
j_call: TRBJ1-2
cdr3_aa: CASSQRDSNYGYTF

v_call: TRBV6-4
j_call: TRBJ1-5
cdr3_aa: CASSDCRQQLGKGHQPQHF

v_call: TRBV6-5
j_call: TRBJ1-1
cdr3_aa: CASSDEGSVSKPFF

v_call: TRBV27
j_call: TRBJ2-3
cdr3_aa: CASSFRLAGVTDTQYF

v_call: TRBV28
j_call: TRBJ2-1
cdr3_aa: CASTLSAGGYNEQFF

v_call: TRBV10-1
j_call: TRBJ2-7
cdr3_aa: CASSEGTGNYEQYF

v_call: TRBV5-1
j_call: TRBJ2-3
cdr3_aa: CASSWLQGGADTQYF

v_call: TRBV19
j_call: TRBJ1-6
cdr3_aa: CASKEDYNSPLHF